These T cell receptor beta chains were read from a single sample in a study of OX40 agonist ivuxolimab in advanced cancers. Produced via immunoSEQ multiplex PCR; TCRdb's table is partial and in-frame only. The table records 55,000 to 75,000 clones, 81% of them present only once. Specimen: CD4+ or CD8+ T cells sorted from blood, collected in a trial of the OX40 agonist ivuxolimab. Receptors originate from an adult with an advanced solid tumor such as melanoma, head and neck, liver or kidney cancer. Each CDR3 is given with its conserved first and last residue. A D gene is named only where the DNA matches it firmly. Clone size is stated in some rows and not others, as once, few, many or a class when expanded.

-	TRBD1	14	TRBV5-1	TRBJ1-1	CASSAGQGEGEAFF	TGCGCCAGCAGCGCGGGACAGGGAGAAGGTGAAGCTTTCTTT
-	-	14	TRBV7-6	TRBJ1-1	CASSLVGRNTEAFF	TGTGCCAGCAGCTTAGTGGGTAGGAACACTGAAGCTTTCTTT
few	-	9	TRBV7-3	TRBJ2-7	CATPYEQYF	TGTGCCACACCCTACGAGCAGTACTTC
-	-	11	TRBV11-1	TRBJ1-1	CASSQGTIAFF	TGTGCCAGCAGCCAGGGCACTATAGCTTTCTTT
-	TRBD1	17	TRBV7-8	TRBJ2-1	CASSSLRDRAIYNEQFF	TGTGCCAGCAGCTCCCTGAGGGACAGAGCTATATACAATGAGCAGTTCTTC
-	-	16	TRBV4-1	TRBJ2-5	CASSQMAGTLGETQYF	TGCGCCAGCAGCCAAATGGCCGGGACCTTGGGGGAGACCCAGTACTTC
-	TRBD1	15	TRBV6-1	TRBJ1-1	CASSAQGGARTEAFF	TGTGCCAGCAGTGCCCAGGGGGGGGCTCGGACTGAAGCTTTCTTT
-	TRBD1	14	TRBV9	TRBJ1-4	CASSADRAYEKLFF	TGTGCCAGCAGCGCCGACAGGGCATATGAAAAACTGTTTTTT
-	-	15	TRBV7-2	TRBJ2-7	CASSLNPVVPYEQYF	TGTGCCAGCAGCTTAAATCCTGTCGTCCCCTACGAGCAGTACTTC
few	TRBD1	14	TRBV5-5	TRBJ1-1	CASSLAGGSTEAFF	TGTGCCAGCAGCTTGGCAGGGGGATCCACTGAAGCTTTCTTT
-	-	15	TRBV11-2	TRBJ2-1	CASSPRRRGDNEQFF	TGTGCCAGCAGCCCACGGCGGCGCGGGGACAATGAGCAGTTCTTC
-	-	13	TRBV7-2	TRBJ2-1	CASSGTRGSEQFF	TGTGCCAGCAGCGGAACGAGGGGTAGTGAGCAGTTCTTC
-	TRBD1	14	TRBV10-2	TRBJ1-1	CASSDRGSDTEAFF	TGCGCCAGCAGCGACAGGGGATCGGACACTGAAGCTTTCTTT
-	-	10	TRBV7-9	TRBJ1-2	CASSQDIYTF	TGTGCCAGCAGCCAGGACATCTACACCTTC
few	TRBD1	15	TRBV6-5	TRBJ2-5	CASSYQRTGRETQYF	TGTGCCAGCAGTTACCAACGGACAGGGCGCGAGACCCAGTACTTC
-	-	9	TRBV6-5	TRBJ2-1	CASTGEQFF	TGTGCCAGCACGGGTGAGCAGTTCTTC
-	-	15	TRBV7-2	TRBJ1-1	CASSPQRIMNTEAFF	TGTGCCAGCAGCCCCCAGAGGATAATGAACACTGAAGCTTTCTTT
-	-	14	TRBV6-1	TRBJ1-1	CASSPGHLNTEAFF	TGTGCCAGCAGTCCGGGACACTTGAACACTGAAGCTTTCTTT
-	TRBD2	17	TRBV7-6	TRBJ2-7	CASSLASAGGQGYEQYF	TGTGCCAGCAGCTTAGCGTCGGCGGGGGGGCAAGGCTACGAGCAGTACTTC
-	TRBD1	14	TRBV27	TRBJ1-2	CASSDRGMTDRYTF	TGTGCCAGCAGTGACAGGGGGATGACCGATCGCTACACCTTC
few	-	13	TRBV9	TRBJ1-3	CASSAFGGNTIYF	TGTGCCAGCAGCGCGTTCGGTGGAAACACCATATATTTT
-	TRBD2	16	TRBV18	TRBJ2-7	CASSPVLAGGPYEQYF	TGTGCCAGCTCACCGGTACTAGCGGGGGGGCCCTACGAGCAGTACTTC
-	-	12	TRBV27	TRBJ1-2	CASRDTSYGYTF	TGTGCCAGCAGAGACACGTCTTATGGCTACACCTTC
-	TRBD2	16	TRBV6-5	TRBJ2-7	CASSSRTSGGSYEQYF	TGTGCCAGCAGTTCCCGGACTAGCGGGGGCTCCTACGAGCAGTACTTC
-	-	13	TRBV4-1	TRBJ1-4	CASSQDPWEKLFF	TGCGCCAGCAGCCAAGATCCTTGGGAAAAACTGTTTTTT
medium-sized	TRBD1	15	TRBV7-2	TRBJ1-6	CASSSGGGNNSPLHF	TGTGCCAGCAGCTCAGGGGGCGGCAATAATTCACCCCTCCACTTT
-	-	16	TRBV5-1	TRBJ1-1	CASSLDLVSQGTEAFF	TGCGCCAGCAGCTTGGACCTCGTATCCCAGGGGACTGAAGCTTTCTTT
-	-	12	TRBV6-5	TRBJ1-2	CASSRQNYGYTF	TGTGCCAGCAGTCGGCAGAACTATGGCTACACCTTC